The clone carrying this T cell receptor beta chain was recorded a few times. Antigen: not known. Trimming removed 1 base at V and 0 bases at J, with 10 bases between. The CDR3 length is 15 residues. Germline assignment: CDR1 KGHSH and CDR2 LQKENI. These data originate in a study of beta chain features in type 1 diabetes. General study results and limits: Junctions at VDJ sites from type 1 diabetes patients had fewer insertions and more deletions. Type 1 diabetes patients showed a moderate but significant shortening of TCRB CDR3s in all four CD4+ subsets.

All of the isolated RNA was reverse transcribed, so expressed TCRB transcripts were sequenced. The table came from immunoSEQ multiplex PCR; TCRdb's copy has only in-frame clones and leaves some out. The sample shows almost 250,000 clones, roughly an eighth of them seen only once. The TCR originated in a woman aged 40 to 49 in good health. The J gene is TRBJ2-7, the V gene TRBV18; D is unresolved. The sequenced sample consisted of naive CD4+ T cells from blood. The CDR3, as DNA: TGTGCCAGCTCACCACTGTCAGTAACCTCCTACGAGCAGTACTTC. As protein: CASSPLSVTSYEQYF.